The rows below give T cell receptor beta chains drawn from one sample of a study of T cell repertoires in cytomegalovirus infection. TCRdb reprocessed the reads via MiXCR and lists one record per CDR3 protein. The sample carries approximately 630,000 distinct CDR3 sequences, more than 20% recorded once. The sequenced sample consisted of CD8+ T cells from PBMCs. The receptors here all came from a human donor in good health (CMV status not recorded). Some clones in this sample may be carry-over from other donors' samples. Each CDR3 is given with its conserved first and last residue. Fields, in order: D gene, J gene, clone size, V gene, CDR3 DNA, CDR3 protein. The D gene is left open where the match is weak. Clone size appears in some rows only: once, few, many, or a class for an expanded clone.

>-|TRBJ1-1|-|TRBV6-5
TGTGCCAGCAGTTATTCTACGACAGAGAACAATGAACCTTTCTTT
CASSYSTTENNEPFF
>-|TRBJ1-1|-|TRBV29-1
TGCACTCTGGGCCTAGGCGGGGGAGAAGCTTTCTTT
CTLGLGGGEAFF
>-|TRBJ1-2|-|TRBV14
TGTGCCAGCAGCCAAGATTTGGTAGGGGTGGATGGCTACACCTTC
CASSQDLVGVDGYTF
>TRBD2|TRBJ2-7|few|TRBV20-1
TGCAGTGCTAGGCCAGCGGGGGGCTCCTACGAGCAGTACTTC
CSARPAGGSYEQYF
>TRBD2|TRBJ2-5|few|TRBV12-3/TRBV12-4
TGTGCCAGCAGTTTCGGCGGGGGGGTACTGGAGACCCAGTACTTC
CASSFGGGVLETQYF
>TRBD2|TRBJ2-5|many|TRBV7-8
TGTGCCAGCAGCCTTCTCGGACTAGATGGGACCCAGTACTTC
CASSLLGLDGTQYF
>-|TRBJ2-1|few|TRBV7-2
TGTGCCAGCAGCTTAAATTGGGGGGGCGCAGGGGACAATGAGCAGTTCTTC
CASSLNWGGAGDNEQFF
>-|TRBJ1-1|many|TRBV28
TGTGCCAGCAGTGTCAAATACTTGAACACTGAAGCTTTCTTT
CASSVKYLNTEAFF
>-|TRBJ2-1|-|TRBV12-3/TRBV12-4
TGTGCCAGCAGTTTGTTCGCGGGGGCATCCTACAATGAGCAGTTCTTC
CASSLFAGASYNEQFF
>TRBD1|TRBJ1-2|few|TRBV27
TGTGCCAGCAGTCACCTCACAGGGGGCGCCGACTATGGCTACACCTTC
CASSHLTGGADYGYTF
>TRBD2|TRBJ2-7|-|TRBV6-1
TGTGCCAGCAGTGGAGCGGGGGGACCCTACGAGCAGTACTTC
CASSGAGGPYEQYF
>-|TRBJ2-6|-|TRBV2
TGTGCCAGCAGCTGGGATAGGGACACCTCTGGGGCCAACGTCCTGACTTTC
CASSWDRDTSGANVLTF
>TRBD1|TRBJ1-1|few|TRBV7-6
TGTGCCAGCAGCCCCGTACAGGGGGTCGGGATTGAAGCTTTCTTT
CASSPVQGVGIEAFF
>TRBD1|TRBJ2-3|few|TRBV4-1
TGCGCCAGCAGCCAGTGGACAGGGGGCCCTACAGATACGCAGTATTTT
CASSQWTGGPTDTQYF
>-|TRBJ1-2|-|TRBV7-9
TGTGCCACCCAGACGGGAACTAACTATGGCTACACCTTC
CATQTGTNYGYTF
>-|TRBJ2-5|-|TRBV2
TGTGCCAGCAGTGAGACTCCCGGGACGGGTGGGTCCCAGTACTTC
CASSETPGTGGSQYF
>-|TRBJ1-5|many|TRBV7-8
TGTGCCAGCAGCCGTCGACAGAAGAATAGCAATCAGCCCCAGCATTTT
CASSRRQKNSNQPQHF
>-|TRBJ2-1|few|TRBV7-2
TGTGCCAGCAGCTTAGCCGGCGGGGAACCCTACAATGAGCAGTTCTTC
CASSLAGGEPYNEQFF
>TRBD2|TRBJ2-2|-|TRBV10-3
TGTGCCATCAGTGCCCCGGGGGGACACACCGGGGAGCTGTTTTTT
CAISAPGGHTGELFF
>TRBD1|TRBJ2-7|few|TRBV29-1
TGCAGCGTTGACGAGACAGGGACGTACGAGCAGTACTTC
CSVDETGTYEQYF
>TRBD1|TRBJ2-1|-|TRBV5-5
TGTGCCAGCAGCCGCATCGGACAGGGACGGTACAATGAGCAGTTCTTC
CASSRIGQGRYNEQFF
>TRBD1|TRBJ2-3|few|TRBV7-6
TGTGCCAGCAGAGATCGACAGGGCCCTAGCACAGATACGCAGTATTTT
CASRDRQGPSTDTQYF
>-|TRBJ1-2|-|TRBV20-1
TGCAGTGCTAGAGATCTGGACAACTATGGCTACACCTTC
CSARDLDNYGYTF
>-|TRBJ2-7|many|TRBV7-2
TGTGCCAGCAGCCGACTGTACGAGCAGTACTTC
CASSRLYEQYF
>-|TRBJ2-1|few|TRBV5-5
TGTGCCAGCAGCTTGTATCAGACCTTCGGGAATGAGCAGTTCTTC
CASSLYQTFGNEQFF
>-|TRBJ2-1|many|TRBV14
TGTGCCAGCAGCCAACTCAGGGCGAATGAGCAGTTCTTC
CASSQLRANEQFF
>-|TRBJ1-1|few|TRBV6-2/TRBV6-3
TGTGTCAGCAGTTACTCCAGATGGCCAAGCCACAACACTGAAGCTTTCTTT
CVSSYSRWPSHNTEAFF
>-|TRBJ2-3|few|TRBV20-1
TGCAGTGCTAGAGAGGGGGCCATTTTCGATACGCAGTATTTT
CSAREGAIFDTQYF
>-|TRBJ2-6|-|TRBV28
TGTGCCAACAGTTTAGGGACTGTGGGAGGGGCCAACGTCCTGACTTTC
CANSLGTVGGANVLTF
>TRBD1|TRBJ2-7|-|TRBV20-1
TGCAGTGCTAGAGACCGACAGGGGGCTTACGAGCAGTACTTC
CSARDRQGAYEQYF
>TRBD1|TRBJ1-4|few|TRBV2
TGTGCCAGCAGTCGCAATACCTCCGGGACAGGGCCCGCTAATGAAAAACTGTTTTTT
CASSRNTSGTGPANEKLFF
>-|TRBJ2-5|-|TRBV7-9
TGTGCCAGCAGCTTCCCAGGGTACCAAGAGACCCAGTACTTC
CASSFPGYQETQYF
>-|TRBJ1-4|-|TRBV15
TGTGCCACCAGCAGAGATACCCCTAGGGGGGGCCGGGAAAAACTGTTTTTT
CATSRDTPRGGREKLFF
>-|TRBJ2-1|few|TRBV7-9
TGTGCCAGCAGCTTAGCGAGGCAGCGGTTGAACGATGAGCAGTTCTTC
CASSLARQRLNDEQFF
>-|TRBJ1-1|-|TRBV14
TGTGCCAGCAGCTATTTACCGGGAGGCATGAACACTGAAGCTTTCTTT
CASSYLPGGMNTEAFF
>TRBD1|TRBJ2-5|few|TRBV13
TGTGCCAGCAGCTTAGGGTTTGGAGGGACAGGGGGACAAGAGACCCAGTACTTC
CASSLGFGGTGGQETQYF
>-|TRBJ1-2|few|TRBV14
TGTGCCAGCAGCCAAGATGGGGGGGCGGATGGCTACACCTTC
CASSQDGGADGYTF
>-|TRBJ2-1|few|TRBV15
TGTGCCACCAGCTCCCCCTATGAGCAGTTCTTC
CATSSPYEQFF
>-|TRBJ1-1|-|TRBV5-1
TGCGCCAGCAGCTTGGATGGGCGTAACACTGAAGCTTTCTTT
CASSLDGRNTEAFF
>-|TRBJ2-3|few|TRBV7-6
TGTGCCAGCTACATCGACACATTCGACTACTCGGAAGATACGCAGTATTTT
CASYIDTFDYSEDTQYF
>-|TRBJ1-1|-|TRBV6-5
TGTGCCAGCAGTTACTCGACAGGATCCACTGAAGCTTTCTTT
CASSYSTGSTEAFF
>-|TRBJ1-5|once|TRBV6-1
TGTGCCAACAGGACGACGACAGGCCCGCTTCGGGGACCCCAGCATTTT
CANRTTTGPLRGPQHF
>-|TRBJ2-1|-|TRBV27
TGTGCCAGCAGTTTCTCTGACAGTTTGATAGATGAGCAGTTCTTC
CASSFSDSLIDEQFF
>TRBD2|TRBJ2-7|few|TRBV2
TGTGCCAGCAGGGGGACTAGCGGGTACGAGCAGTACTTC
CASRGTSGYEQYF
>-|TRBJ1-2|-|TRBV29-1
TGCAGCGTTGGATGGTTCCCAAAGGAGGAAGGGAACTATGGCTACACCTTC
CSVGWFPKEEGNYGYTF
>-|TRBJ1-1|many|TRBV12-3/TRBV12-4
TGTGCCAGCTCTCCGAGGGGGGGAGGGTTTAACACTGAAGCTTTCTTT
CASSPRGGGFNTEAFF
>-|TRBJ2-3|many|TRBV6-2/TRBV6-3
TGTGCCAGCAGTTACACGCTGGGCGTAGATACGCAGTATTTT
CASSYTLGVDTQYF
>-|TRBJ2-3|many|TRBV19
TGTGCCAGTAGCCCCGGGACGCCAGCTATGGATACGCAGTATTTT
CASSPGTPAMDTQYF
>-|TRBJ1-2|-|TRBV5-4
TGTGCCAGCAGCTGGCTAGGCCTCCACTATGGCTACACCTTC
CASSWLGLHYGYTF
>-|TRBJ2-3|-|TRBV7-2
TGTGCCAGCAGCTTAGCGGTCGGCGGGACAGATACGCAGTATTTT
CASSLAVGGTDTQYF
>-|TRBJ2-1|-|TRBV7-2
TGTGCCAGCAGTCTTCCCCCCTGGGGTGGTGAGCAGTTCTTC
CASSLPPWGGEQFF
>-|TRBJ2-1|many|TRBV19
TGTGCCAGTACTATGGAGCCCCTGAGCTCCTACAATGAGCAGTTCTTC
CASTMEPLSSYNEQFF
>-|TRBJ1-6|many|TRBV6-5
TGTGCCAGCAGTTACGTCCAGGGGAGGTCACCCCTCCACTTT
CASSYVQGRSPLHF
>-|TRBJ2-6|many|TRBV18
TGTGCCAGCTCACGGGGAGTCTCTGGGGCCAACGTCCTGACTTTC
CASSRGVSGANVLTF
>TRBD2|TRBJ2-1|many|TRBV4-2
TGTGCCAGCAGCCAAACCCTTAGCGGGGCCTCCTACAATGAGCAGTTCTTC
CASSQTLSGASYNEQFF
>-|TRBJ1-2|-|TRBV7-9
TGTGCCAGCAGCAATGACAGGATAGCTAACTATGGCTACACCTTC
CASSNDRIANYGYTF
>TRBD1|TRBJ2-5|few|TRBV20-1
TGCAGTGCTAGGAACAGGGGGCCTCGGGGAGAGACCCAGTACTTC
CSARNRGPRGETQYF
>-|TRBJ1-5|-|TRBV14
TGTGCCAGCAGCCGGGGGCCCCAGCATTTT
CASSRGPQHF
>TRBD2|TRBJ2-1|-|TRBV6-2/TRBV6-3
TGTGCCAGCAGCGGACTAGCGGGGGTCGCGGGCCCCTACAATGAGCAGTTCTTC
CASSGLAGVAGPYNEQFF